This TCR beta chain appears in the sequencing data of a study of blood T cell repertoires in COVID-19. TCRdb's table, derived via immunoSEQ multiplex PCR, lists solely in-frame clones and lacks some. The sample has roughly 340,000 clones; roughly nine tenths are singletons. CDR1 is SGHTA and CDR2 is FQGNSA in the germline V gene. The length of the CDR3 is 18 residues. V was clipped by 5 bases and J by 7 bases; unmatched bases: 14. The receptor's source is a man between 18 and 35 years old who had recovered from COVID-19. The chain combines TRBV7-2 with TRBJ2-1; 13 bases map to TRBD2. Sequencing input: PBMCs or T cells enriched from blood (not recorded which). The CDR3 spells CASSPTTRTSGSSNEQFF. For the CDR3, the DNA is TGTGCCAGCAGCCCGACAACTCGGACTAGCGGGAGTTCTAATGAGCAGTTCTTC. The full variable domain, with the rest looked up from reference TRBV7-2 and TRBJ2-1, is GAGVSQSPSNKVTEKGKDVELRCDPISGHTALYWYRQSLGQGLEFLIYFQGNSAPDKSGLPSDRFSAERTGGSVSTLTIQRTQQEDSAVYLCASSPTTRTSGSSNEQFFGPGTRLTVL.